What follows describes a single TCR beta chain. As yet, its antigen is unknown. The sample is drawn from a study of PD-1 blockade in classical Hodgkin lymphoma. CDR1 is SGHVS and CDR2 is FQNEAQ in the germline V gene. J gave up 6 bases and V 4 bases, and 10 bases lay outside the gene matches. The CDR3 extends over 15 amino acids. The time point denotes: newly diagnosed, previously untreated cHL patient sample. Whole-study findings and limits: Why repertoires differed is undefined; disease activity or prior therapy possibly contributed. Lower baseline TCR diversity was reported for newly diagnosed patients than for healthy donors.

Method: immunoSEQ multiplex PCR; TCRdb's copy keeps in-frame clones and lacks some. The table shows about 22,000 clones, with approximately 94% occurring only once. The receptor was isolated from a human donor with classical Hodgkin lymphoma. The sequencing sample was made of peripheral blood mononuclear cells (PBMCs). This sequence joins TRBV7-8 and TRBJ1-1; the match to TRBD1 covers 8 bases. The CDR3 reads CASSSYRGVGAEAFF. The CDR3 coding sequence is TGTGCCAGCAGCTCCTACAGGGGGGTCGGCGCTGAAGCTTTCTTT.